This T cell receptor (beta chain) was sequenced for a study of a mutant IDH1 vaccine in newly diagnosed glioma. Whole-study context: There were approximately 62% males and about 38% females among treated patients, whose mean age was roughly 40 years. Visits designated V12 and V13 were conducted at weeks 35 and 47, respectively.

Using immunoSEQ multiplex PCR, the repertoire was profiled, and TCRdb retains in-frame clones only, with some absent. Seen here are over 55,000 clones, about four fifths observed once, and the top ten hold roughly 5%. Study-wide results and limits: There seemed to be no relation between pseudoprogression and changes in top peripheral T cell clonotypes.

The sample's time point: week 35, safety follow-up. With topical imiquimod, each dose of the vaccine consisted of 300 ug of mutant IDH1 20-mer peptide. The CDR3 extends over 15 amino acids. Per the germline V gene, CDR1 is LNHDA and CDR2 is SQIVND (reference sequence). Trimming left V 7 bases short and J 0 bases short, with 15 bases between. As for this clone: Its target is not known.

Sample: PBMCs, taken from a glioma patient whose treatment included an IDH1 peptide vaccine. The receptor was derived from a man between 40 and 49 years old with glioma. The J gene is TRBJ1-1, the V gene TRBV19; a possible D gene is TRBD1 (5 bases). CDR3 loop: CASNWETGLNTEAFF. CDR3 DNA sequence: TGTGCCAGTAACTGGGAAACAGGACTGAACACTGAAGCTTTCTTT. The full variable domain, its missing parts supplied by reference TRBV19 and TRBJ1-1, is DGGITQSPKYLFRKEGQNVTLSCEQNLNHDAMYWYRQDPGQGLRLIYYSQIVNDFQKGDIAEGYSVSREKKESFPLTVTSAQKNPTAFYLCASNWETGLNTEAFFGQGTRLTVV.